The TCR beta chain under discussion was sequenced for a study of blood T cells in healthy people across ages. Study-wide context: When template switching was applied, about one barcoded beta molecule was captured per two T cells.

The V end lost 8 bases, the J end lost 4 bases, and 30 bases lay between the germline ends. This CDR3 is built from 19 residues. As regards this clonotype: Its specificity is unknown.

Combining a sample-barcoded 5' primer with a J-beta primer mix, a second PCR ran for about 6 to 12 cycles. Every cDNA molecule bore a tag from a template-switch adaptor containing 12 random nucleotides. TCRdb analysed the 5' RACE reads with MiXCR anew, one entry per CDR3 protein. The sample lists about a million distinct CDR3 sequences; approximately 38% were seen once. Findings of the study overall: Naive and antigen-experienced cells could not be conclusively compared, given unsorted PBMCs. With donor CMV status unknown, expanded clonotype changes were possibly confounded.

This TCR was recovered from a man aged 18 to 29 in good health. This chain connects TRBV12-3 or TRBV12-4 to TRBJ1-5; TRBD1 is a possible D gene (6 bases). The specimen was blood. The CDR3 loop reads CASGRNPGAPPIWNQPQHF. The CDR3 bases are TGTGCCAGCGGAAGAAACCCGGGGGCCCCCCCCATATGGAATCAGCCCCAGCATTTT.